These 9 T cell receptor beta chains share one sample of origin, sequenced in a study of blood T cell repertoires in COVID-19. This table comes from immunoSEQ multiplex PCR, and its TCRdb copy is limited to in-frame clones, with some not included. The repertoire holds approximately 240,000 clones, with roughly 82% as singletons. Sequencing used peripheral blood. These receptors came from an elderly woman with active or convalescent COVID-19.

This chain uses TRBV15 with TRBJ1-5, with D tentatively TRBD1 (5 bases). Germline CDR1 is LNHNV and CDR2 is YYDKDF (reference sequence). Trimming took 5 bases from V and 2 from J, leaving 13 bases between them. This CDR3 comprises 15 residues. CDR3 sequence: CATSFGTNGNQPQHF. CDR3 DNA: TGTGCCACCAGCTTCGGGACTAACGGCAATCAGCCCCAGCATTTT.

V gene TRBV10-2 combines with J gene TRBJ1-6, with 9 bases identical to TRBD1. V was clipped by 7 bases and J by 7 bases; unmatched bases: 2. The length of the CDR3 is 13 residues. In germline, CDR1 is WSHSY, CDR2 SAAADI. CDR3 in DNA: TGCGCCAGCATAGACAGGGGGAATTCACCCCTCCACTTT. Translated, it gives CASIDRGNSPLHF.

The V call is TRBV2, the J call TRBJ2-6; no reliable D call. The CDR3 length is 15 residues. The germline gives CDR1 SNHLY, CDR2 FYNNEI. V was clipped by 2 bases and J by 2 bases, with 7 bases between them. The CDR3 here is CASSELEPGANVLTF. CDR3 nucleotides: TGTGCCAGCAGTGAATTGGAGCCTGGGGCCAACGTCCTGACTTTC.

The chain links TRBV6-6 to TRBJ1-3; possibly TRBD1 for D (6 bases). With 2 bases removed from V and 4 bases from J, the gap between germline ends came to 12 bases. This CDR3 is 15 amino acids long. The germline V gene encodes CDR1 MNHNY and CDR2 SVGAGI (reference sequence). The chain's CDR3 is CASSYTFTGGNTIYF. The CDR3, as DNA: TGTGCCAGCAGTTACACCTTCACAGGGGGAAACACCATATATTTT.

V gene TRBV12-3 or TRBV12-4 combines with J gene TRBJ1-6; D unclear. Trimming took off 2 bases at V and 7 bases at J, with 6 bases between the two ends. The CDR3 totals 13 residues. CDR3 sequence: CASSLSRNSPLHF. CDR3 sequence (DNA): TGTGCCAGCAGTTTATCCAGGAATTCACCCCTCCACTTT.

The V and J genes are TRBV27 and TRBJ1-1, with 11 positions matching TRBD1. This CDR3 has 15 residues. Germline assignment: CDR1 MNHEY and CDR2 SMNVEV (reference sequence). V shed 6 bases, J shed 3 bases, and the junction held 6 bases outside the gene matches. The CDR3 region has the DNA TGTGCCAGCAGCCGCTGGGGACAGGGGGACACTGAAGCTTTCTTT. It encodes CASSRWGQGDTEAFF.

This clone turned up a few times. CDR3 nucleotide sequence: TGTGCCAGCAGTGAACACAGGGGCACCGGGGAGCTGTTTTTT. This sequence encodes CASSEHRGTGELFF. V is TRBV6-4 and J is TRBJ2-2, with 7 nucleotides matching TRBD1. CDR1 is MRHNA and CDR2 is SNTAGT in the germline V gene. J was trimmed by 4 bases and V by 3 bases; bases with no gene match: 2. CDR3 length equals 14 residues.

CDR3 sequence (DNA): TGCGCCAGTAGTAGAGACAGTTCGAATGAGCAGTTCTTC. Translating it yields CASSRDSSNEQFF. The V call is TRBV4-1, the J call TRBJ2-1, with D possibly TRBD1 on 5 matching bases. This CDR3 region has 13 residues. Trimming took 9 bases from V and 7 from J, leaving 16 bases between them. The germline V gene encodes CDR1 MGHRA and CDR2 YSYEKL.

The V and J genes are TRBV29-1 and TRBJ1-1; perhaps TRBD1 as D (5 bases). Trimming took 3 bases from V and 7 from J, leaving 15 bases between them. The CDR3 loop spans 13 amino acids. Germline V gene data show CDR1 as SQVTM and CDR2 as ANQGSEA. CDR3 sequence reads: CSVEIWTHNEAFF. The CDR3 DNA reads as TGCAGCGTTGAGATTTGGACACACAATGAAGCTTTCTTT.